These T cell receptor beta chains were read from a single sample in a study of CD8 T cells in Susac syndrome. TCRdb fed the immunoSEQ multiplex PCR reads into MiXCR, producing one record per CDR3 protein. Of 200,000 to 250,000 distinct CDR3 sequences listed, more than 85% are singletons. Specimen: CD8+ T cells from PBMCs. All receptors come from a human donor with multiple sclerosis. Each CDR3 is given with its conserved first and last residue. Fields, in order: clone size, D gene, J gene, V gene, CDR3 protein, CDR3 DNA. A D gene is named only where the DNA matches it firmly. Not every row has a clone size; where given, it reads once, few, many or a size class.

clone size: -
D gene: -
J gene: TRBJ1-1
V gene: TRBV30
CDR3 protein: CAWSKDSYMNTEAFF
CDR3 DNA: TGTGCCTGGAGTAAGGACAGCTACATGAACACTGAAGCTTTCTTT

clone size: -
D gene: TRBD2
J gene: TRBJ2-3
V gene: TRBV5-4
CDR3 protein: CASRAGGHADTQYF
CDR3 DNA: TGTGCCAGCAGAGCGGGGGGGCATGCAGATACGCAGTATTTT

clone size: -
D gene: TRBD2
J gene: TRBJ2-7
V gene: TRBV9
CDR3 protein: CASSVEGLAYEQYF
CDR3 DNA: TGTGCCAGCAGCGTAGAGGGACTAGCTTACGAGCAGTACTTC

clone size: once
D gene: -
J gene: TRBJ1-5
V gene: TRBV5-8
CDR3 protein: CASSLGGSTQPQHF
CDR3 DNA: TGTGCCAGCAGCTTGGGGGGCAGCACTCAGCCCCAGCATTTT

clone size: -
D gene: -
J gene: TRBJ1-2
V gene: TRBV7-9
CDR3 protein: CASTSTPGGGYTF
CDR3 DNA: TGTGCCAGCACCTCGACGCCGGGGGGTGGCTACACCTTC

clone size: -
D gene: -
J gene: TRBJ2-1
V gene: TRBV7-9
CDR3 protein: CASSLGPGYYNEQFF
CDR3 DNA: TGTGCCAGCAGCTTAGGCCCGGGTTACTACAATGAGCAGTTCTTC

clone size: -
D gene: TRBD1
J gene: TRBJ2-1
V gene: TRBV7-9
CDR3 protein: CASKKGASPGSEQFF
CDR3 DNA: TGTGCCAGCAAAAAGGGGGCCTCGCCGGGATCTGAGCAGTTCTTC

clone size: -
D gene: -
J gene: TRBJ2-1
V gene: TRBV27
CDR3 protein: CASSLSIRTEQFF
CDR3 DNA: TGTGCCAGCAGTTTATCGATTAGGACTGAGCAGTTCTTC

clone size: -
D gene: -
J gene: TRBJ2-6
V gene: TRBV5-1
CDR3 protein: CASTSDPAVSGANVLTF
CDR3 DNA: TGCGCCAGCACCTCCGACCCAGCAGTTTCTGGGGCCAACGTCCTGACTTTC

clone size: -
D gene: -
J gene: TRBJ2-4
V gene: TRBV4-3
CDR3 protein: CASSQDVKNIQYF
CDR3 DNA: TGCGCCAGCAGCCAAGATGTGAAAAACATTCAGTACTTC

clone size: once
D gene: -
J gene: TRBJ2-7
V gene: TRBV12-3/TRBV12-4
CDR3 protein: CASSLPRGSSDEQYF
CDR3 DNA: TGTGCCAGCAGCCTACCCCGGGGCTCGTCGGACGAGCAGTACTTC

clone size: -
D gene: TRBD2
J gene: TRBJ2-1
V gene: TRBV7-2
CDR3 protein: CASSLGTSWAEQFF
CDR3 DNA: TGTGCCAGCAGCCTAGGGACTAGCTGGGCTGAGCAGTTCTTC

clone size: -
D gene: TRBD1
J gene: TRBJ1-2
V gene: TRBV12-3/TRBV12-4
CDR3 protein: CASSGDRVDYGYTF
CDR3 DNA: TGTGCCAGCAGTGGGGACAGGGTAGACTATGGCTACACCTTC

clone size: -
D gene: -
J gene: TRBJ1-1
V gene: TRBV6-5
CDR3 protein: CASSYGGELTEAFF
CDR3 DNA: TGTGCCAGCAGTTATGGGGGGGAACTTACTGAAGCTTTCTTT

clone size: -
D gene: -
J gene: TRBJ2-5
V gene: TRBV7-8
CDR3 protein: CASSPHLDRQETQYF
CDR3 DNA: TGTGCCAGCAGCCCCCACCTTGACAGGCAAGAGACCCAGTACTTC

clone size: -
D gene: -
J gene: TRBJ2-7
V gene: TRBV10-1
CDR3 protein: CASSSPDSYEQYF
CDR3 DNA: TGCGCCAGCAGTTCCCCTGATTCCTACGAGCAGTACTTC

clone size: -
D gene: TRBD1
J gene: TRBJ1-1
V gene: TRBV6-5
CDR3 protein: CASSSPDRSKAFF
CDR3 DNA: TGTGCCAGCAGTTCCCCGGACAGGAGTAAGGCTTTCTTT

clone size: -
D gene: TRBD2
J gene: TRBJ2-7
V gene: TRBV19
CDR3 protein: CASSIALAATYEQYF
CDR3 DNA: TGTGCCAGTAGTATTGCACTAGCGGCTACCTACGAGCAGTACTTC

clone size: -
D gene: -
J gene: TRBJ1-1
V gene: TRBV7-9
CDR3 protein: CASSLSVMNTEAFF
CDR3 DNA: TGTGCCAGCAGCCTGTCTGTGATGAACACTGAAGCTTTCTTT

clone size: -
D gene: -
J gene: TRBJ1-4
V gene: TRBV25-1
CDR3 protein: CASSEYEGSGKKLFF
CDR3 DNA: TGTGCCAGCAGTGAATATGAGGGAAGTGGGAAAAAACTGTTTTTT

clone size: -
D gene: -
J gene: TRBJ2-1
V gene: TRBV24-1
CDR3 protein: CATSDGPGVYNEQFF
CDR3 DNA: TGTGCCACCAGTGATGGACCCGGGGTGTACAATGAGCAGTTCTTC

clone size: -
D gene: TRBD1
J gene: TRBJ2-7
V gene: TRBV20-1
CDR3 protein: CSAFPGGDEQYF
CDR3 DNA: TGCAGTGCTTTCCCAGGGGGCGACGAGCAGTACTTC

clone size: -
D gene: -
J gene: TRBJ1-1
V gene: TRBV30
CDR3 protein: CAWEGEVTTEAFF
CDR3 DNA: TGTGCCTGGGAGGGGGAAGTCACCACTGAAGCTTTCTTT

clone size: -
D gene: TRBD1
J gene: TRBJ1-2
V gene: TRBV27
CDR3 protein: CASSFGDSYGYTF
CDR3 DNA: TGTGCCAGCAGTTTCGGGGACAGCTATGGCTACACCTTC

clone size: -
D gene: -
J gene: TRBJ2-3
V gene: TRBV30
CDR3 protein: CAWGLDTQYF
CDR3 DNA: TGTGCCTGGGGATTAGATACGCAGTATTTT

clone size: -
D gene: -
J gene: TRBJ1-2
V gene: TRBV21-1
CDR3 protein: CASSSPYEGCYTF
CDR3 DNA: TGTGCCAGCAGTTCCCCTTATGAGGGTTGCTACACCTTC

clone size: -
D gene: -
J gene: TRBJ2-1
V gene: TRBV28
CDR3 protein: CASSPTTRRNYEQFF
CDR3 DNA: TGTGCCAGCAGCCCTACTACCAGGAGGAATTATGAGCAGTTCTTC

clone size: -
D gene: -
J gene: TRBJ2-3
V gene: TRBV6-5
CDR3 protein: CASSYSGTDTQYF
CDR3 DNA: TGTGCCAGCAGTTACTCTGGCACAGATACGCAGTATTTT